This T cell receptor beta chain was identified in a study of shared clonotypes between healthy human individuals (dated by TCRdb to 2020 to 2021). The study in broad terms: Three men and a couple of women, aged 18 to 49 years, made up the cohort. For each donor, three plates each were used for CD4 naive and CD4 memory, two plates were used for CD8 naive, and one plate was used for CD8 memory. To estimate repertoire size and how much clonotypes are shared between individuals, the study performed deep sequencing of blood TCR repertoires from roughly five healthy adults. To increase sequencing depth and limit assay-specific biases, different laboratories used diverse techniques to prepare libraries and sequence TCR repertoires. Per donor, leukapheresis produced somewhere between about 0.9 and 9.5 billion PBMCs. Summary of the overall study and its limitations: Naive subsets generally had larger estimated clonotype richness than memory subsets did. Based on pairwise subsampling, the degree of clonotype sharing among donors was expected to be affected by sequencing depth. Because the study included a small number of donors, the genetic and exposure-history diversity represented was limited. Clonotypes shared by all four sorted-subset donors showed higher generation probabilities than non-shared clonotypes. Sampling was restricted to blood, and TCR repertoires in tissues likely differ from the TCR repertoires found in blood. When four donors were compared, the shared fraction of clonotypes was around 5.1% for naive CD4, less than 4% for naive CD8, more than 2% for memory CD4, and 0.4% for memory CD8. Incomplete sequencing was indicated by rarefaction of sorted-subset datasets, despite the large sequencing depth.

The donors were healthy, HIV-negative adults with no recently reported acute infections or vaccinations. Every donor was a Caucasian adult living in Nashville, Tennessee, USA. CD4+ T cells were enriched through magnetic negative selection, after which naive cells were positively selected on CD45RA and the remaining negative fraction served as the memory subset. After blood collection by leukapheresis, PBMCs were isolated using Ficoll-Histopaque density gradient centrifugation and then cryopreserved in the vapor phase of liquid nitrogen. Analytical flow cytometry was used to check the purity and quantity of every magnetically sorted T cell population. Genomic DNA was isolated from each sorted fraction and quantified by UV absorbance on a Nanodrop 2000c. Using the deep immunoSEQ assay, multiplex PCR amplified TCR CDR3 regions from genomic DNA. For each cell subset, the extracted genomic DNA was distributed evenly across all wells of several immunoSEQ 96-well plates, and each plate served as one replicate. For sorted subsets, 150 to 250 ng genomic DNA, equal to about 30,000 T cell genomes, was loaded into each replicate PCR. The purified libraries were quantified using a Qubit 3.0 fluorometer, sized with a Bioanalyzer 2100, and then quantified again using the KAPA Library Quantification kit. A separate single-read 150-cycle Illumina NextSeq 550 flow cell was used to sequence each immunoSEQ 96-well plate. As for the original processing: Because the immunoSEQ output included only junctional sequences and no quality scores, the filtering could not be the same as the filtering used for full-length reads. Sequences were annotated with PyIR, a Python wrapper for IgBLAST v1.9, and V/J genes and CDR3 were assigned using IMGT germline references. Reads were removed for weak V/J assignments (E-value above 1e-6), missing CDR3, stop codons, out-of-frame junctions, or ambiguous translated residues. A V3J clonotype was defined by an identical inferred V gene, J gene, and CDR3 amino acid sequence. The percentage overlap between two repertoires was calculated by dividing the number of shared unique clonotypes by the size of the smaller repertoire. Richness of each repertoire was evaluated using RTK rarefaction, the Chao1 estimator, and Recon v2.1 estimates of unobserved clonotypes. Generation probabilities were computed with OLGA for all TCRbeta clonotypes obtained by the gDNA method from a handful of donors. Imported from immuneACCESS, the table was reduced by TCRdb to in-frame sequences with V and J called. These copies leave out some clones; in studies compared against another copy, an unresolved V gene accounts for under half, and the cause of the remainder is not known. V, J and clone size are those of that table, while D and trimming were read from the DNA. In all, the sample holds under 600,000 clones, and almost 97% of those were seen once. Together, the top ten hold less than 0.065% of the sample.

In the case of this clone: What antigen it recognizes has not been identified. Per-nucleotide qualities are absent, and no much larger clonotype sits a single base away.

Spanning cysteine to phenylalanine, the CDR3 consists of 15 amino acids. CDR3 DNA only is kept here, 45 bases in frame from base 1. V has 4 bases trimmed and J has 4 bases trimmed; junction bases matching no gene number 5. CDR1 and CDR2 are drawn from the germline V gene: MNHEY, SVGAGI. The rearrangement joined TRBV6-5 to TRBJ1-5; TRBD1 fits 9 bases in the junction. The TCR sequence derives from a woman aged 25 to 39 in good health. The sample was naive CD4+ T cells sorted from blood. The sample's cell subset or site label, decoded: CD45RA+ positively selected. Here the CDR3 is given as CASSFSGTGNQPQHF. The nucleotide sequence reads as follows: TGTGCCAGCAGTTTTTCCGGGACAGGGAATCAGCCCCAGCATTTT.